This record looks at one T cell receptor beta chain sequence and its context. The germline V gene has CDR1 SGHAT and CDR2 FQNNGV. The CDR3 runs 17 residues. V trimming: 5 bases; J trimming: 1 base; junction bases outside the gene matches: 11. The data belong to a study of blood T cell repertoires in COVID-19. Study-wide context: Sample material is recorded as cDNA or gDNA derived from T cells, B-cell-depleted T cells, or PBMCs.

In the original analysis: Amplifying reference gene primers gave estimates of nucleated cell counts. Some clones are missing from TCRdb's copy, which holds only in-frame ones; the method was immunoSEQ multiplex PCR. V, J and clone size derive from that table, while D and trimming were established from the DNA sequence. Of some 120,000 clones in the sample, roughly 79% are singletons; the top ten hold about 10%. This clonotype was obtained from a human donor in a cohort sampled during active COVID-19. The source material was peripheral blood. V and J are TRBV11-2 and TRBJ2-3; 8 bases line up with TRBD2. The CDR3 protein is CASSAATGGVGTDTQYF. Written as DNA, the CDR3 is TGTGCCAGCAGCGCCGCTACGGGAGGGGTCGGCACAGATACGCAGTATTTT.